This T cell receptor (beta chain) was sequenced during a study of Graves' ophthalmopathy and Graves' hyperthyroidism. For repertoire sequencing, the TCR beta CDR3 regions were amplified from RNA transcripts. The library came from an HTBI-primed first-round RT-PCR and a second-round multiplex PCR. TCRdb analysed the multiplex PCR reads with MiXCR anew, one entry per CDR3 protein. The table includes almost 750,000 distinct CDR3 sequences, 40% detected once. CDR1 and CDR2 (germline): SGHKS, YYEKEE (reference sequence). This CDR3 comprises 11 residues. J was trimmed by 12 bases and V by 2 bases; bases with no gene match: 4.

This clonotype was sampled from an adult man with Graves' ophthalmopathy. Sequenced sample: peripheral blood. This chain links TRBV5-5 with TRBJ1-1; the match to TRBD1 covers 7 bases. DNA for the CDR3: TGTGCCAGCAGCTTAGGGGGCCGGACTTTCTTT. Translated: CASSLGGRTFF.